The T cell receptor beta chain described here comes from a study of a mutant IDH1 vaccine in newly diagnosed glioma. Study at large: Treated patients had a mean age of around 40 years and a sex split that was around 62% male and about 38% female. Prior therapy was radiotherapy, temozolomide, or both; most received both.

This clone was seen a few times. What it binds is unknown. General study findings and limits: Induction of immune responses by the vaccine occurred in about 93% of patients.

The time point denotes: week 35, safety follow-up. Every vaccine dose comprised 300 ug of mutant IDH1 20-mer peptide plus topical imiquimod. The donor cohort comprised cases of new WHO grade 3 or 4 IDH1-mutant, ATRX-lost astrocytoma. Profiling relied on immunoSEQ multiplex PCR, and the TCRdb table lists in-frame clones only, not all of them. Seen here are around 53,000 clones, 65% to 80% observed once, and the top ten hold approximately 6.8%. The specimen was PBMCs, collected from a glioma patient whose treatment included an IDH1 peptide vaccine. This TCR was sampled from a man between 40 and 49 years old with glioma.

Here the CDR3 reads CASSPRGVGPDTQYF. The CDR3 coding sequence is TGTGCCAGCTCACCACGGGGAGTAGGCCCAGATACGCAGTATTTT. The V gene is TRBV18, the J gene TRBJ2-3; TRBD2 is a possible D gene (5 bases). The V gene lost 1 base and the J gene lost 4 bases, with 12 bases spanning the gap. Per the germline V gene, CDR1 is KGHSH and CDR2 is LQKENI. The CDR3 is made up of 15 amino acids.